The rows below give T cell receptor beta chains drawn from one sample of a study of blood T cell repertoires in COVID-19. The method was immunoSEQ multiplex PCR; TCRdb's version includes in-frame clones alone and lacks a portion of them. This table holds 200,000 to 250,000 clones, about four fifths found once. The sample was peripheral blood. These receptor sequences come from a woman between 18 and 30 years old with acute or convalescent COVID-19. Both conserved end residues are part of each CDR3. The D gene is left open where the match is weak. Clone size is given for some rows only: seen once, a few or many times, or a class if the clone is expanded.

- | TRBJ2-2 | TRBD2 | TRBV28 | CASSVVAGGISGTGELFF | TGTGCCAGCAGTGTCGTAGCGGGAGGAATTTCAGGCACCGGGGAGCTGTTTTTT
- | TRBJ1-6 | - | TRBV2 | CATQSGQNSPLHF | TGTGCCACCCAAAGCGGTCAAAATTCACCCCTCCACTTT
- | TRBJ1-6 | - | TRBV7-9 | CASSFVNSPLHF | TGTGCCAGCAGCTTCGTTAATTCACCCCTCCACTTT
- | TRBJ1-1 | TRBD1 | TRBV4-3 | CASSHDYPGTGLSEAFF | TGCGCCAGCAGCCACGACTATCCCGGGACAGGACTGTCTGAAGCTTTCTTT
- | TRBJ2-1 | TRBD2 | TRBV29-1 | CSVELGLASYEQFF | TGCAGCGTTGAATTAGGACTAGCGTCGTATGAGCAGTTCTTC
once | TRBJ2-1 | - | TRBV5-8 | CASSLSFGSEQFF | TGTGCCAGCAGCTTATCATTCGGGAGTGAGCAGTTCTTC
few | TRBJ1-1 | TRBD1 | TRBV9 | CASSARDRMNTEAFF | TGTGCCAGCAGCGCCCGGGACAGAATGAACACTGAAGCTTTCTTT
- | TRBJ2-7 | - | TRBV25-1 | CASSGRGALDEQYF | TGTGCCAGCAGTGGAAGGGGCGCATTAGACGAGCAGTACTTC
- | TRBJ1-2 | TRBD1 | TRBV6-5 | CASSSPGTGLVGGYTF | TGTGCCAGCAGTTCCCCCGGGACAGGGCTCGTTGGTGGCTACACCTTC
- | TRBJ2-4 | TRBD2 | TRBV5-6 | CASSSISAGGLVNIQYF | TGTGCCAGCAGCTCCATTAGTGCGGGAGGGCTGGTAAACATTCAGTACTTC
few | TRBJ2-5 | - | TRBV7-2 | CASSSRVQETQYF | TGTGCCAGCAGCTCCAGGGTTCAAGAGACCCAGTACTTC
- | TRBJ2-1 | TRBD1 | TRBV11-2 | CASSFGQGVNEQFF | TGTGCCAGCAGCTTCGGACAGGGGGTTAATGAGCAGTTCTTC
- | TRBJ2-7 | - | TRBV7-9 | CASSRLRGNEQYF | TGTGCCAGCAGCCGCCTTAGGGGGAACGAGCAGTACTTC
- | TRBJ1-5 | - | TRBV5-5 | CASSFAGYAQPQHF | TGTGCCAGCAGCTTCGCGGGGTACGCTCAGCCCCAGCATTTT
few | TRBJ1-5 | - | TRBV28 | CASSPRVSNQPQHF | TGTGCCAGCAGTCCCAGGGTTAGCAATCAGCCCCAGCATTTT
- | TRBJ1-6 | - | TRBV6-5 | CASRLRQHYNSPLHF | TGTGCCAGCAGACTCCGACAGCACTATAATTCACCCCTCCACTTT
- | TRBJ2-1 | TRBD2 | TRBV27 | CASKRAGGSYNEQFF | TGTGCCAGCAAGAGAGCGGGAGGGTCCTACAATGAGCAGTTCTTC
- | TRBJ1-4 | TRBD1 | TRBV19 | CASSIGRGYPGQINEKLFF | TGTGCCAGTAGTATTGGTAGAGGATATCCGGGACAGATTAATGAAAAACTGTTTTTT
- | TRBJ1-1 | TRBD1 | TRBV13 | CASSWGDRVDDTEAFF | TGTGCCAGCAGCTGGGGGGACAGGGTGGATGACACTGAAGCTTTCTTT
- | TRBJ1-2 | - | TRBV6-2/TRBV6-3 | CASSYLFQGMAGYTF | TGTGCCAGCAGTTACTTATTCCAGGGGATGGCTGGCTACACCTTC
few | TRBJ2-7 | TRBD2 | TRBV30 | CAWSVLAGGYEQYF | TGTGCCTGGAGTGTTTTAGCGGGAGGGTACGAGCAGTACTTC
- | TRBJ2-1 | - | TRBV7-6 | CASSPGAGPNNEQFF | TGTGCCAGCAGCCCCGGGGCGGGGCCCAACAATGAGCAGTTCTTC
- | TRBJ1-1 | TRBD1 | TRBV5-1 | CASSFGQGYTEAFF | TGCGCCAGCAGCTTTGGACAGGGCTACACTGAAGCTTTCTTT
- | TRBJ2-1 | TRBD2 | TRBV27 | CASTSGWVGEQFF | TGTGCCAGTACTAGCGGCTGGGTCGGTGAGCAGTTCTTC
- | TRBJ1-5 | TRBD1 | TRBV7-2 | CASSPGGSSNQPQHF | TGTGCCAGCAGCCCAGGGGGCAGTAGCAATCAGCCCCAGCATTTT
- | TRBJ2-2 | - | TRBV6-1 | CASSEYVNTGELFF | TGTGCCAGCAGTGAGTATGTCAACACCGGGGAGCTGTTTTTT
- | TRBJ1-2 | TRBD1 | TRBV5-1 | CASSLQGALYGYTF | TGCGCCAGCAGCTTACAGGGGGCCCTTTATGGCTACACCTTC
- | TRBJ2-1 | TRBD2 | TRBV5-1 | CASSWTSGGGNEQFF | TGCGCCAGCAGCTGGACTAGCGGGGGTGGGAATGAGCAGTTCTTC
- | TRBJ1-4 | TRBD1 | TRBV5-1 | CASHRTGNEKLFF | TGCGCCAGCCATCGGACAGGGAATGAAAAACTGTTTTTT
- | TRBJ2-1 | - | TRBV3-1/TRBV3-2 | CASSQAGTFSYNEQFF | TGTGCCAGCAGCCAAGCCGGGACTTTTTCCTACAATGAGCAGTTCTTC
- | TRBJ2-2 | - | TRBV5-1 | CASSRRTNSGGKTGELFF | TGCGCCAGCAGCCGCAGAACGAATAGCGGAGGGAAAACCGGGGAGCTGTTTTTT
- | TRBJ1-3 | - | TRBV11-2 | CASSLDPYRDIGNTIYF | TGTGCCAGCAGCTTAGATCCATATAGGGACATCGGAAACACCATATATTTT
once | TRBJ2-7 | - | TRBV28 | CASSFRDSYEQYF | TGTGCCAGCAGTTTCCGGGACTCCTACGAGCAGTACTTC
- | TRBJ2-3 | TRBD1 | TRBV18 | CASSPEDRALTDTQYF | TGTGCCAGCTCACCCGAGGACAGGGCGCTCACAGATACGCAGTATTTT
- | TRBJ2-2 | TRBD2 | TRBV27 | CASKPFGLAGGRYTGELFF | TGTGCCAGCAAACCATTTGGACTAGCGGGAGGTAGATACACCGGGGAGCTGTTTTTT
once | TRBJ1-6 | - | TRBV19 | CASSTRQVLAINNSPLHF | TGTGCCAGTAGTACACGACAGGTACTGGCAATTAATAATTCACCCCTCCACTTT
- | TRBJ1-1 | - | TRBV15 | CATSRDLSTPNTEAFF | TGTGCCACCAGCAGAGACCTCTCCACTCCGAACACTGAAGCTTTCTTT
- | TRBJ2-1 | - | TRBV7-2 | CASSRGSFGYNEQFF | TGTGCCAGCAGCAGGGGTTCATTCGGGTACAATGAGCAGTTCTTC